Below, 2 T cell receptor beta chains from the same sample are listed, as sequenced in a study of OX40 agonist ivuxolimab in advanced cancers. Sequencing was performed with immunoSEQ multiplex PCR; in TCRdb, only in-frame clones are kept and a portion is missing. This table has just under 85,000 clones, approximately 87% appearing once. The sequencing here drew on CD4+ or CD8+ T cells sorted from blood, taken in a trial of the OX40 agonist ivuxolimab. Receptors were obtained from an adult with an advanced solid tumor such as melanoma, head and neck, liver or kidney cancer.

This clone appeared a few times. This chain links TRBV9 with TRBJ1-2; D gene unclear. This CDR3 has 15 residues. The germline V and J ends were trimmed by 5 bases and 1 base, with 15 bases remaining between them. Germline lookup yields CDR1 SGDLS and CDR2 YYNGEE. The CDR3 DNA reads TGTGCCAGCAGTGCTGGGGTGGGCAGTAACTATGGCTACACCTTC. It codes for CASSAGVGSNYGYTF.

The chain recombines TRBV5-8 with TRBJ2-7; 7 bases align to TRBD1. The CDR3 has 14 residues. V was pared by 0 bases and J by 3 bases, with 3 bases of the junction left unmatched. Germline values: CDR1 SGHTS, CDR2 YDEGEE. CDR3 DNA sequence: TGTGCCAGCAGCTTGGGGACAGGCCACTACGAGCAGTACTTC. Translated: CASSLGTGHYEQYF. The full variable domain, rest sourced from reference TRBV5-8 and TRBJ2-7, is EAGVTQSPTHLIKTRGQQATLRCSPISGHTSVYWYQQALGLGLQFLLWYDEGEERNRGNFPPRFSGRQFPNYSSELNVNALELEDSALYLCASSLGTGHYEQYFGPGTRLTVT.